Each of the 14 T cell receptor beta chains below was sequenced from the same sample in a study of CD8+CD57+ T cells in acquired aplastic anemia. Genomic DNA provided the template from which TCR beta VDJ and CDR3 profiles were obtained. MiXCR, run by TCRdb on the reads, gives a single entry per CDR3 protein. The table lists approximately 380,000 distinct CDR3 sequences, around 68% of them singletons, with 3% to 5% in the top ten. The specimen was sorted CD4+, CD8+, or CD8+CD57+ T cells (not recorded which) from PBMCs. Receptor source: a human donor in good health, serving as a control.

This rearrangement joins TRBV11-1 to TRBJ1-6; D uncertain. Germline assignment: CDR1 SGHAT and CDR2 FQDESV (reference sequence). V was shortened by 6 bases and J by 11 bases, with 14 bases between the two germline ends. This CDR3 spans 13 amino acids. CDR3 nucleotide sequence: TGTGCCAGCAGGATCATGTCCCAAGCACCCCTCCACTTT. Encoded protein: CASRIMSQAPLHF.

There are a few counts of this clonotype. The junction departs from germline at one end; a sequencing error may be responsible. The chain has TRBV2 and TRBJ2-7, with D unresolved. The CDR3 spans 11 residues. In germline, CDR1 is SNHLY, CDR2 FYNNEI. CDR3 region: CASREGREQYF. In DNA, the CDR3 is TGTGCCAGCAGAGAAGGACGTGAGCAGTACTTC. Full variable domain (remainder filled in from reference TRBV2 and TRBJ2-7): EPEVTQTPSHQVTQMGQEVILRCVPISNHLYFYWYRQILGQKVEFLVSFYNNEISEKSEIFDDQFSVERPDGSNFTLKIRSTKLEDSAMYFCASREGREQYFGPGTRLTVT.

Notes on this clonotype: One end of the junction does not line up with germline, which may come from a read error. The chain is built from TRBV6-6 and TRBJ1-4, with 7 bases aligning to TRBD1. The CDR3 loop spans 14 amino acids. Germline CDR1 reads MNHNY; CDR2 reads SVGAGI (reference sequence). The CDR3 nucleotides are TGTGCCTGCAGTGACAGGGCAACGGGTGAAAAACTGTTTTTT. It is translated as CACSDRATGEKLFF.

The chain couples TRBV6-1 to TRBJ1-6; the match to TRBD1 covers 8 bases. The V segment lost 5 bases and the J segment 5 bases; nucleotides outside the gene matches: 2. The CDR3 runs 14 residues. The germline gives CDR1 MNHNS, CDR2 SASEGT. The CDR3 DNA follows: TGTGCCAGCAGTAGGGGACAGGATAATTCACCCCTCCACTTT. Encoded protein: CASSRGQDNSPLHF.

This chain's CDR3 is CASSVPQGYYTEAFF. CDR3 DNA sequence: TGTGCCAGCAGCGTCCCACAGGGTTATTACACTGAAGCTTTCTTT. V gene TRBV7-2 combines with J gene TRBJ1-1; D is perhaps TRBD1 (6 bases). V was cut by 5 bases and J by 3 bases, with 16 bases left in between. This CDR3 has 15 residues. Germline CDR1 and CDR2: SGHTA and FQGNSA.

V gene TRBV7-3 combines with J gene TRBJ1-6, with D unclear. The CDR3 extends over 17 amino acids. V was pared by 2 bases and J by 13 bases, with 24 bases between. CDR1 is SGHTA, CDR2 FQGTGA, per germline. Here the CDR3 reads CASSLVPGSAYTFPLHF. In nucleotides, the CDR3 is TGTGCCAGCAGCTTAGTACCGGGGAGCGCCTACACTTTCCCCCTCCACTTT. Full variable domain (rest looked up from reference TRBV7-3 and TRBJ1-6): GAGVSQTPSNKVTEKGKYVELRCDPISGHTALYWYRQSLGQGPEFLIYFQGTGAADDSGLPNDRFFAVRPEGSVSTLKIQRTERGDSAVYLCASSLVPGSAYTFPLHFGNGTRLTVT.

As DNA, the CDR3 is TGTGCCAGCAGCTTAATGGGACAGGGGGCTGTCGAGCAGTACTTC. Protein: CASSLMGQGAVEQYF. The chain links TRBV5-4 to TRBJ2-7, with 12 bases fitting TRBD1. This CDR3 comprises 15 residues. The V gene's germline CDR1 is SGHNT and CDR2 YYREEE (reference sequence). J gave up 6 bases and V 2 bases, and 6 bases lay outside the gene matches.

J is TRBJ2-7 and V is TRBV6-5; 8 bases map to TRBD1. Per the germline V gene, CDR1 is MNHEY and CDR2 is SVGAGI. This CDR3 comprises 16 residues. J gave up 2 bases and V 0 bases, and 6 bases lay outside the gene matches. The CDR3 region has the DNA TGTGCCAGCAGTTACTCTTCGACAGGGGTCCCCTACGAGCAGTACTTC. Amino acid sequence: CASSYSSTGVPYEQYF.

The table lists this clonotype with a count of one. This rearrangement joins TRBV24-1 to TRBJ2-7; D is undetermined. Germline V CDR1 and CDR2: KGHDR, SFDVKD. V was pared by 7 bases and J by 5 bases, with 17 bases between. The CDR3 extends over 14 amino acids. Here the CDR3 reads CATSSGGSSDEQYF. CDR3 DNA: TGTGCCACCAGCTCGGGCGGCTCTTCCGACGAGCAGTACTTC.

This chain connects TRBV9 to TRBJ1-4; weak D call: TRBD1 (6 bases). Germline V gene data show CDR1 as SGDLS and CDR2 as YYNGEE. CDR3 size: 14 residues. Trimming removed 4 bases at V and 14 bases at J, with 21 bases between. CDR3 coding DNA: TGTGCCAGCAGCCTGTCGGGGGCTTATGAATATCTGTTTTTT. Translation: CASSLSGAYEYLFF.

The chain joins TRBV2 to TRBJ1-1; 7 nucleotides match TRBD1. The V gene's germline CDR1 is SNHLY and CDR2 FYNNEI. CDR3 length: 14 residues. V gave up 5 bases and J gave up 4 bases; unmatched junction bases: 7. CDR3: CASSRPGGFTEAFF. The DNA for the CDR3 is TGTGCCAGCAGTCGGCCAGGGGGTTTCACTGAAGCTTTCTTT.

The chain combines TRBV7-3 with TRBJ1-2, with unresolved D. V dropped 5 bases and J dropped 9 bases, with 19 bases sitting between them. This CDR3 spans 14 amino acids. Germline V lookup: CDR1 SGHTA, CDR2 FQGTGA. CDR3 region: CASSLPLANNSYTF. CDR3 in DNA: TGTGCCAGCAGCCTACCTTTGGCAAACAACAGCTACACCTTC. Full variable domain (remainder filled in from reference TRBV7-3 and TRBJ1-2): GAGVSQTPSNKVTEKGKYVELRCDPISGHTALYWYRQSLGQGPEFLIYFQGTGAADDSGLPNDRFFAVRPEGSVSTLKIQRTERGDSAVYLCASSLPLANNSYTFGSGTRLTVV.

CDR3 amino acids: CSAKVPDTQYF. The CDR3 DNA is TGCAGTGCTAAGGTGCCAGATACGCAGTATTTT. V usage is TRBV20-1 and J usage is TRBJ2-3; D gene unclear. This CDR3 region has 11 residues. Trimming removed 4 bases from V and 4 bases from J, with 6 bases in between. Germline CDR1 DFQATT, CDR2 SNEGSKA (reference sequence).

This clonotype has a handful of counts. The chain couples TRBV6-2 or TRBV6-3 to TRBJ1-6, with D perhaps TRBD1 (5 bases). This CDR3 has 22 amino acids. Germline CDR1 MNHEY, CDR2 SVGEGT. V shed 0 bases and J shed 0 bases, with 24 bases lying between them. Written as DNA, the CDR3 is TGTGCCAGCAGTTACTCAGCGCGGGGCGGGAGCAATTGGAGCTCCTATAATTCACCCCTCCACTTT. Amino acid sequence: CASSYSARGGSNWSSYNSPLHF.